These 17 T cell receptor beta chains came from one sample sequenced in a study of cytomegalovirus exposure and HLA in healthy donors. It was with 60 Vbeta and 13 Jbeta primers that the PCR ran. Some clones are missing from TCRdb's copy, which holds only in-frame ones; the method was immunoSEQ multiplex PCR. Of about 190,000 clones in the sample, around 90% were seen once. Sequencing used PBMCs. These receptors were obtained from a boy aged 2 to 10 in good health and CMV-seronegative.

This chain uses TRBV25-1 with TRBJ2-5, with 7 bases aligning to TRBD2. Matching the DNA end better, TRBJ2-7 makes the J call doubtful. Germline V lookup: CDR1 MGHDK, CDR2 SYGVNS. The CDR3 totals 13 residues. In DNA form, the CDR3 reads TGTGCCAGCAGTGGGGAGGGCTCCTACGAGCAGTACTTC. Translating gives CASSGEGSYEQYF.

V usage is TRBV12-5 and J usage is TRBJ2-1; D is unclear. V lost 2 bases and J lost 0, with 8 bases in between. Germline lookup yields CDR1 LGHNT and CDR2 FRNRAP. The CDR3 length is 15 residues. The CDR3 loop is CASGLQVSSYNEQFF. CDR3 DNA: TGTGCTAGTGGTTTGCAGGTCAGCTCCTACAATGAGCAGTTCTTC.

This clone was found a few times. The rearrangement joins TRBV11-3 to TRBJ2-3, with a tentative D call TRBD2 (6 bases). The V end was cut by 5 bases, the J end by 3 bases, with 18 bases between. The V gene's germline CDR1 is SGHNT and CDR2 YENEEA. The CDR3 runs to 16 residues. CDR3 protein: CASSGRVGTPTDTQYF. The CDR3 DNA reads TGTGCCAGCAGCGGCCGGGTAGGGACTCCTACAGATACGCAGTATTTT. Using reference TRBV11-3 and TRBJ2-3 for the parts outside the CDR3, the full variable domain is EAGVVQSPRYKIIEKKQPVAFWCNPISGHNTLYWYLQNLGQGPELLIRYENEEAVDDSQLPKDRFSAERLKGVDSTLKIQPAELGDSAVYLCASSGRVGTPTDTQYFGPGTRLTVL.

The chain carries TRBV23-1 and TRBJ2-2; maybe TRBD2 (6 bases). TRBV23-1 is filed as an ORF, its function uncertain. Trimming left V 3 bases short and J 2 bases short, with 19 bases between. This CDR3 has 18 residues. CDR3 coding DNA: TGCGCCAGCAGTCACTGCCCCTGGCAGGGAGGTAACACCGGGGAGCTGTTTTTT. It encodes CASSHCPWQGGNTGELFF.

About this clone: A read error may produce the germline difference seen at one junction end. Here the CDR3 reads CASSEDRGNQPQHF. CDR3 DNA: TGTGCCAGCAGCGAAGACAGGGGTAATCAGCCCCAGCATTTT. The chain carries TRBV6-1 and TRBJ1-5; TRBD1 aligns across 8 bases. The CDR3 is made up of 14 amino acids. CDR1 MNHNS and CDR2 SASEGT come from the germline V gene.

This chain joins TRBV6-1 and TRBJ2-5; possibly TRBD1 for D (6 bases). Germline-derived CDR1 and CDR2 are MNHNS and SASEGT. The CDR3 spans 13 residues. The V gene lost 7 bases and the J gene lost 1 base, with 10 bases spanning the gap. CDR3 protein: CASTWGLQETQYF. The DNA for the CDR3 is TGTGCCAGCACGTGGGGGCTCCAAGAGACCCAGTACTTC.

This clone occurred a few times. This chain uses TRBV7-9 with TRBJ2-5, with D perhaps matching TRBD2 (6 bases). The germline CDR1 and CDR2 sequences are SEHNR and FQNEAQ (reference sequence). This CDR3 is built from 15 residues. Trimming left V 5 bases short and J 6 bases short, with 19 bases between. CDR3 protein: CASSHPLDGGKTQYF. The CDR3 nucleotides read TGTGCCAGCAGCCACCCTCTAGACGGGGGAAAGACCCAGTACTTC.

The rearrangement links TRBV5-1 to TRBJ2-5; possible D gene TRBD1, 5 bases. The J call is in doubt because the DNA end fits TRBJ2-7 better. Germline V gene lookup returns CDR1 SGHRS and CDR2 YFSETQ. The CDR3 totals 14 residues. CDR3 sequence: CASSLSLSGAEQYF. In DNA, the CDR3 is TGCGCCAGCAGCTTGTCTCTGTCTGGGGCCGAGCAGTACTTC.

V gene TRBV15 combines with J gene TRBJ1-2; perhaps TRBD1 as D (5 bases). This CDR3 is built from 12 residues. The germline V gene has CDR1 LNHNV and CDR2 YYDKDF (reference sequence). Trimming took 1 base from V and 13 from J, leaving 13 bases between them. CDR3 amino acids: CATSRAHRLFTF. The CDR3 coding sequence is TGTGCCACCAGCAGAGCTCACAGGCTGTTCACCTTC.

CDR3 residues: CSVEDRDRGPADTIYF. DNA of the CDR3: TGCAGCGTTGAAGATCGGGACAGGGGGCCTGCGGACACCATATATTTT. V is TRBV29-1 and J is TRBJ1-3, with 12 bases that match TRBD1. CDR3 length: 16 residues. V trimming: 0 bases; J trimming: 8 bases; junction bases outside the gene matches: 8. Germline V gene sequence: CDR1 SQVTM, CDR2 ANQGSEA.

The gene calls are TRBV27 and TRBJ2-2; 9 bases match TRBD1. J was trimmed by 5 bases and V by 4 bases; bases with no gene match: 8. The CDR3 sequence is 16 residues long. Germline V CDR1 and CDR2: MNHEY, SMNVEV (reference sequence). The CDR3 bases are TGTGCCAGCAGTTCCACCGGGACAGGGACAACCGGGGAGCTGTTTTTT. As protein: CASSSTGTGTTGELFF.

The V and J genes are TRBV28 and TRBJ1-2; 8 positions match TRBD1. The V and J ends lost 4 bases and 9 bases, in that order; junction bases with no gene match: 10. CDR1 and CDR2 (germline): MDHEN, SYDVKM. This CDR3 spans 14 amino acids. The DNA of the CDR3 is TGTGCCAGCAGTTCGACAGGGGTTATTGAGAGCTACACCTTC. Translating it yields CASSSTGVIESYTF.

This clone was recorded a few times. The chain recombines TRBV30 with TRBJ1-5, with D unresolved. Germline V lookup: CDR1 GTSNPN, CDR2 SVGIG (reference sequence). The V gene lost 0 bases and the J gene lost 6 bases, with 12 bases spanning the gap. The CDR3 length is 14 residues. Here the CDR3 DNA reads TGTGCCTGGAGTGTAACTTTATCAGGTCAGCCCCAGCATTTT. It encodes CAWSVTLSGQPQHF.

The V and J genes are TRBV4-2 and TRBJ2-3; 9 nucleotides align to TRBD2. With V trimmed by 1 base and J by 2 bases, 13 bases remained unmatched. CDR1 is LGHNA and CDR2 is YNFKEQ in the germline V gene. The CDR3 length is 19 residues. The CDR3 is CASSQVVAGGRGFTDTQYF. CDR3 coding DNA: TGTGCCAGCAGCCAAGTAGTAGCTGGCGGGAGGGGATTCACAGATACGCAGTATTTT.

Notes on this clone: An end of the junction differs from the germline gene, which may be a read error. This chain uses TRBV30 with TRBJ1-1; the D gene is possibly TRBD1 (6 bases). Germline loops: CDR1 GTSNPN, CDR2 SVGIG (reference sequence). This CDR3 has 10 amino acids. The CDR3 sequence: CAWNQQGSGF. The CDR3, as DNA: TGTGCCTGGAATCAACAGGGCTCGGGCTTT. Supplemented by reference TRBV30 and TRBJ1-1, the full variable domain reads SQTIHQWPATLVQPVGSPLSLECTVEGTSNPNLYWYRQAAGRGLQLLFYSVGIGQISSEVPQNLSASRPQDRQFILSSKKLLLSDSGFYLCAWNQQGSGFGQGTRLTVV.

In this sample, this clone turned up once. This sequence joins TRBV9 and TRBJ2-5, with 13 bases identical to TRBD2. J was trimmed by 4 bases and V by 0 bases; bases with no gene match: 6. Germline values: CDR1 SGDLS, CDR2 YYNGEE. The CDR3 consists of 17 residues. The CDR3: CASSVGGLAGRSETQYF. DNA of the CDR3: TGTGCCAGCAGCGTAGGGGGACTAGCGGGACGCTCAGAGACCCAGTACTTC.

The chain employs TRBV5-1 and TRBJ1-1, with 9 bases identical to TRBD1. J lost 1 base, V lost 9 bases, and 4 bases had no gene match. Germline CDR1 and CDR2: SGHRS and YFSETQ. The CDR3 extends over 13 amino acids. The CDR3 region has the DNA TGCGCCACCGCGGGACAGGGGAACACTGAAGCTTTCTTT. It is translated as CATAGQGNTEAFF.